The text below deals with one TCR beta chain. Its antigen is still unknown. The sample belongs to a study of siplizumab effects on memory and regulatory T cells. General observations from the study: Unstimulated naive T cells seemed to show more diversity than memory cells did, and they also seemed to be among the major contributors to the alloresponse. Alloreactive sequences from unstimulated CD4+ memory cells fell significantly with siplizumab. Controls had more than 25% Treg-derived mappable alloreactive CD4+ clones on average, versus approximately 73% with siplizumab.

The CDR3 is 15 residues long. Looked up from germline, CDR1 is MDHEN and CDR2 is SYDVKM. J lost 6 bases, V lost 6 bases, and 9 bases had no gene match. The assay looked at some 100,000 TCR templates in each sample. Data came from immunoSEQ multiplex PCR; TCRdb stores just in-frame clones and leaves some out. The repertoire includes some 120,000 clones, approximately 94% of them detected once, and 1.5% to 2% sits in the top ten. This TCR derives from a human donor in good health. The sample was non-Treg CD4+ T cells sorted from blood. The chain couples TRBV28 to TRBJ1-4; 8 bases fit TRBD1. As DNA, the CDR3 is TGTGCCAGCAGGGAAACAGGGGGGATATATGAAAAACTGTTTTTT. Translation: CASRETGGIYEKLFF.